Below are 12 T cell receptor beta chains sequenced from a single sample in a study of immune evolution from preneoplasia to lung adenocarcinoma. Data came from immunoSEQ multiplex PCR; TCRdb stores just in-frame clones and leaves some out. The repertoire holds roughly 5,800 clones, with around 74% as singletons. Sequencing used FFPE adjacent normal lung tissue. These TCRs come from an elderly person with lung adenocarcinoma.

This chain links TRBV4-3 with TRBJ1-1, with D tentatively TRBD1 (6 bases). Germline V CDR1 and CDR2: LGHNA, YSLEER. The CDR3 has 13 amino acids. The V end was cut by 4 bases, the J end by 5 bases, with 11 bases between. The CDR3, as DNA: TGCGCCAGCAGCCGGAGAAGGGGGACTGAAGCTTTCTTT. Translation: CASSRRRGTEAFF.

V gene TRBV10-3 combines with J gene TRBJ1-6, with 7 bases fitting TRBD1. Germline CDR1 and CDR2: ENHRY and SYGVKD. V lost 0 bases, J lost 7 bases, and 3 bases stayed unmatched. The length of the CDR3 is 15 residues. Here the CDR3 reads CAISESGQTNSPLHF. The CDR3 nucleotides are TGTGCCATCAGTGAGTCGGGACAGACCAATTCACCCCTCCACTTT.

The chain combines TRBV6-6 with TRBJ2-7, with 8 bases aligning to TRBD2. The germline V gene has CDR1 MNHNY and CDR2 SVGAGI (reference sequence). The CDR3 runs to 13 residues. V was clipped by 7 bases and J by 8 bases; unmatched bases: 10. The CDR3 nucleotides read TGTGCCAGCACCCCGGGGGGGAGTGGTAAGCAGTACTTC. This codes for CASTPGGSGKQYF.

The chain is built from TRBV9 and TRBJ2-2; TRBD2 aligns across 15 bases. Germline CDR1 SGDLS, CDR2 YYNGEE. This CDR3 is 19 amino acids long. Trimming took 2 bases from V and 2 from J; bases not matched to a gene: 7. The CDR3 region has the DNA TGTGCCAGCAGCGTCTCAGGGACTAGCGGGGGGATTAACACCGGGGAGCTGTTTTTT. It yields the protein CASSVSGTSGGINTGELFF.

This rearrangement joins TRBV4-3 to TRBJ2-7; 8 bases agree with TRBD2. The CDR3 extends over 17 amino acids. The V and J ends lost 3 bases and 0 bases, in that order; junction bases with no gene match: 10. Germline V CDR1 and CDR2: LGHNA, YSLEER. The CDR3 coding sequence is TGCGCCAGCAGCCATAGCTGGCGGGGGGTGAGCTCCTACGAGCAGTACTTC. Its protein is CASSHSWRGVSSYEQYF.

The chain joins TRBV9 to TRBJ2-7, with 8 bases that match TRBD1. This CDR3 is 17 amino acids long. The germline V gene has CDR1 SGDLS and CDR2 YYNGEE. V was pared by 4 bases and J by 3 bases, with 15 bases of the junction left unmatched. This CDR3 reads CASSPQGAALTYYEQYF. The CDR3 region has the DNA TGTGCCAGCAGCCCCCAGGGGGCAGCCTTGACCTACTACGAGCAGTACTTC.

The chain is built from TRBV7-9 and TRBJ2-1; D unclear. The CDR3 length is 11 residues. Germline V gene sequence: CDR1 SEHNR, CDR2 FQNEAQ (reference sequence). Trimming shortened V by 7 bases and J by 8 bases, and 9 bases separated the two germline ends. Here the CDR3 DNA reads TGTGCCAGCAAAGACAAATATGAGCAGTTCTTC. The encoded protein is CASKDKYEQFF. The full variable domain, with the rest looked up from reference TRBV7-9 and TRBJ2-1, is DTGVSQNPRHKITKRGQNVTFRCDPISEHNRLYWYRQTLGQGPEFLTYFQNEAQLEKSRLLSDRFSAERPKGSFSTLEIQRTEQGDSAMYLCASKDKYEQFFGPGTRLTVL.

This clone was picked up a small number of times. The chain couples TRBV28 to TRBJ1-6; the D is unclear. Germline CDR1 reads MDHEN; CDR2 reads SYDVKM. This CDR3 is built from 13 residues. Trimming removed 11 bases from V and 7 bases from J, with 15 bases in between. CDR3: CASLRQENSPLHF. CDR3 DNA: TGTGCCTCACTCAGGCAGGAAAATTCACCCCTCCACTTT.

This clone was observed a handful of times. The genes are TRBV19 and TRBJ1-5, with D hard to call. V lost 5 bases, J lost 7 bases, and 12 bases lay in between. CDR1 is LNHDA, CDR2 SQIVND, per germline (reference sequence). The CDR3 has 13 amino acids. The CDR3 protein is CASSYKARQPQHF. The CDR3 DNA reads TGTGCCAGTAGTTACAAGGCGCGGCAGCCCCAGCATTTT.

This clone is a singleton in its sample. The CDR3 is CSARDEGYTF. The DNA of the CDR3 is TGCAGTGCTAGAGATGAAGGCTACACCTTC. The chain employs TRBV20-1 and TRBJ1-2; no definite D call. V was shortened by 0 bases and J by 8 bases, with 4 bases between the two germline ends. The CDR3 covers 10 residues. CDR1 DFQATT and CDR2 SNEGSKA come from the germline V gene (reference sequence).

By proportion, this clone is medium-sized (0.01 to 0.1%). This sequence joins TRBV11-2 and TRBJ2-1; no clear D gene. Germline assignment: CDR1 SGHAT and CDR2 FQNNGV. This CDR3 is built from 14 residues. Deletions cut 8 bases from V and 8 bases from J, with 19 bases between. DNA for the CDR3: TGTGCCAGCCAGACCTCCCCCTTAGTGGATGAGCAGTTCTTC. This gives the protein CASQTSPLVDEQFF.

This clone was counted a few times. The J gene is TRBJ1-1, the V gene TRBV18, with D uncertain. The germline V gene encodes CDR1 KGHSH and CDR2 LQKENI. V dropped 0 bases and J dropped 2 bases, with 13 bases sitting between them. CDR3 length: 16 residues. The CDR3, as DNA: TGTGCCAGCTCACCACCGTCGAAGGGATCCAACACTGAAGCTTTCTTT. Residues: CASSPPSKGSNTEAFF. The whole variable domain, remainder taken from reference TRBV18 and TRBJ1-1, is NAGVMQNPRHLVRRRGQEARLRCSPMKGHSHVYWYRQLPEEGLKFMVYLQKENIIDESGMPKERFSAEFPKEGPSILRIQQVVRGDSAAYFCASSPPSKGSNTEAFFGQGTRLTVV.